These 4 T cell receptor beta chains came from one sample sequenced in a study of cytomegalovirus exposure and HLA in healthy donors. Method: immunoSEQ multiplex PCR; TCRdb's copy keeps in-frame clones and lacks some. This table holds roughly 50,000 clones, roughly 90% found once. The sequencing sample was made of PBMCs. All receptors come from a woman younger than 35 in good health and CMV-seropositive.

CDR3 sequence reads: CASSPQGTAANYGYTF. The CDR3 DNA reads TGCGCCAGCAGCCCCCAGGGGACAGCCGCTAACTATGGCTACACCTTC. The chain uses TRBV4-1 and TRBJ1-2, with TRBD1 identical over 7 bases. This CDR3 contains 16 residues. The junction had 8 bases not matched to a gene; V was cut back by 4 bases and J by 0 bases. Germline V gene lookup returns CDR1 MGHRA and CDR2 YSYEKL.

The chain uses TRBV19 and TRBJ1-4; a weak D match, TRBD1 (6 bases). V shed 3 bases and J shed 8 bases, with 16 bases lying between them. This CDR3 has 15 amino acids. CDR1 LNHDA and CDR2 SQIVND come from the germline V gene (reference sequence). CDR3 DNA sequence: TGTGCCAGTAGTATCGAACAGGGCAAGGGCGAAAAACTGTTTTTT. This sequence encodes CASSIEQGKGEKLFF.

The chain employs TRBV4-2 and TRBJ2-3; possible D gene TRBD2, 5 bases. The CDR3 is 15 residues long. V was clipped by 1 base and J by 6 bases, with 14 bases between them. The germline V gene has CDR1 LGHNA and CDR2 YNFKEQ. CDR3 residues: CASSQALGRWDTQYF. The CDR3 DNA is TGTGCCAGCAGCCAAGCACTGGGGAGATGGGATACGCAGTATTTT.

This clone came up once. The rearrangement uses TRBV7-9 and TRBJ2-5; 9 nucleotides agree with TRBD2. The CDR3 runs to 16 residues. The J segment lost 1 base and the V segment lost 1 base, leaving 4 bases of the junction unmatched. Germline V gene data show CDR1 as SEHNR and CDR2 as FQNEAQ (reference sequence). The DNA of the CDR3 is TGTGCCAGCAGCTTAGTGGGACTAGCAGCCCAAGAGACCCAGTACTTC. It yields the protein CASSLVGLAAQETQYF.